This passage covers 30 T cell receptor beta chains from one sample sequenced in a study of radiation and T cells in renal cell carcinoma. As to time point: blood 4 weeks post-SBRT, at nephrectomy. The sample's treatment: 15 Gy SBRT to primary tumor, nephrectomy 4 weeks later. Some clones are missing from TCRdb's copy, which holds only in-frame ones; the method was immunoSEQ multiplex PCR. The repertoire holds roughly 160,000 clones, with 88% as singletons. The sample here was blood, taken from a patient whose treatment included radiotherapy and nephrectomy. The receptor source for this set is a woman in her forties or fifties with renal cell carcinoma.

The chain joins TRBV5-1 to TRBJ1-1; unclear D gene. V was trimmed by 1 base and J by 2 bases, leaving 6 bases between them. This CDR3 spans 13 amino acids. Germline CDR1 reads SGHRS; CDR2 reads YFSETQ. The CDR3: CASSLQANTEAFF. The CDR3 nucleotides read TGCGCCAGCAGCTTGCAAGCAAACACTGAAGCTTTCTTT.

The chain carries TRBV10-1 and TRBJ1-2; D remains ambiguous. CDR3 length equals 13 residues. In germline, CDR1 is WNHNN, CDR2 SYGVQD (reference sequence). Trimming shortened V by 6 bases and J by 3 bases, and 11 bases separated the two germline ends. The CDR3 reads CASSPGKDYGYTF. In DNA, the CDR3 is TGCGCCAGCAGCCCTGGAAAAGACTATGGCTACACCTTC.

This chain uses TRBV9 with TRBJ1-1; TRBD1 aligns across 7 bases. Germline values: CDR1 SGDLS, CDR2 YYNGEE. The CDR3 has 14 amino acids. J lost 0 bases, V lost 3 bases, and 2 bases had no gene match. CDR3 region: CASSAGTVNTEAFF. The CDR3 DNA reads TGTGCCAGCAGCGCCGGGACAGTGAACACTGAAGCTTTCTTT.

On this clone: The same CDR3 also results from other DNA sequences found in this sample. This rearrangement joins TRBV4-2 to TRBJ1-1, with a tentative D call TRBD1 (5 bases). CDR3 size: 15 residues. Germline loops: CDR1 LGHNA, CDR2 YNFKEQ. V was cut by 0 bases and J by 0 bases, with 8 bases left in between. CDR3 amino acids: CASSQERGMNTEAFF. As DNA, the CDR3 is TGTGCCAGCAGCCAAGAAAGGGGCATGAACACTGAAGCTTTCTTT.

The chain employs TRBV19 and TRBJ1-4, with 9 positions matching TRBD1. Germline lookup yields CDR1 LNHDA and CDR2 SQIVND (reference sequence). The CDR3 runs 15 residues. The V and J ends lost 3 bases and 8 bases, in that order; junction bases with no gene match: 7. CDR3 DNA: TGTGCCAGTAGTATGCAGGGACAGGGAAAAGAAAAACTGTTTTTT. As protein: CASSMQGQGKEKLFF.

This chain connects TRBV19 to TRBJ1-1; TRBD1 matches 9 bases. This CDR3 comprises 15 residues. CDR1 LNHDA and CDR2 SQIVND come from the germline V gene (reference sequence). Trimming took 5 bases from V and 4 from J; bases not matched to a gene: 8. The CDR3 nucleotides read TGTGCCAGTAGTCATGGTGGACAGGGGAGCACTGAAGCTTTCTTT. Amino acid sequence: CASSHGGQGSTEAFF.

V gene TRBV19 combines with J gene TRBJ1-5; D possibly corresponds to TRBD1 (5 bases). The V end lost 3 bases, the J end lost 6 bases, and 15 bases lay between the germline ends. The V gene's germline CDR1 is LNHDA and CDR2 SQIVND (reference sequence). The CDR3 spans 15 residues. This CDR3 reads CASSIAGQNGQPQHF. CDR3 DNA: TGTGCCAGTAGTATCGCAGGGCAAAACGGTCAGCCCCAGCATTTT.

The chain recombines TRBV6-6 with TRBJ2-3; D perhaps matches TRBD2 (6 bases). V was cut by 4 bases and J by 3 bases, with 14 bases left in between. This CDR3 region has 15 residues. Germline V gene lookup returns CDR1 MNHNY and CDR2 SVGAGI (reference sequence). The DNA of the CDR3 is TGTGCCAGCAGTTCTACGTGGGGGAGGACAGATACGCAGTATTTT. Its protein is CASSSTWGRTDTQYF.

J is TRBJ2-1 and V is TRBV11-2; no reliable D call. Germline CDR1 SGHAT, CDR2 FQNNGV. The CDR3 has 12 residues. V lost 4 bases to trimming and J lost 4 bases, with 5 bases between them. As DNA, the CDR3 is TGTGCCAGCAGCTCACAGTACAATGAGCAGTTCTTC. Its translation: CASSSQYNEQFF.

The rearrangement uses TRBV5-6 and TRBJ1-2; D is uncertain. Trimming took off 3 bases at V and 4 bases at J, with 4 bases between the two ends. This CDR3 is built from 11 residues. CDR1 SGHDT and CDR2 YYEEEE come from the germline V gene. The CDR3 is CASSSFYGYTF. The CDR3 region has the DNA TGTGCCAGCAGCTCATTCTATGGCTACACCTTC. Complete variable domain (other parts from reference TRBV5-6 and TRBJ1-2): DAGVTQSPTHLIKTRGQQVTLRCSPKSGHDTVSWYQQALGQGPQFIFQYYEEEERQRGNFPDRFSGHQFPNYSSELNVNALLLGDSALYLCASSSFYGYTFGSGTRLTVV.

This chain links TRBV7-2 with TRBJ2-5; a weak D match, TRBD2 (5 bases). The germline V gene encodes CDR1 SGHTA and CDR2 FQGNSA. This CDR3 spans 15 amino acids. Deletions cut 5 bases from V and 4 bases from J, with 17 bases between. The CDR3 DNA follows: TGTGCCAGCAGCCCCTCGACGCTAGCTTTAGAGACCCAGTACTTC. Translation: CASSPSTLALETQYF. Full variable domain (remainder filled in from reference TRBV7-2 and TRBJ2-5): GAGVSQSPSNKVTEKGKDVELRCDPISGHTALYWYRQSLGQGLEFLIYFQGNSAPDKSGLPSDRFSAERTGGSVSTLTIQRTQQEDSAVYLCASSPSTLALETQYFGPGTRLLVL.

This CDR3 is CASSLNRATYEQYF. The CDR3 DNA follows: TGTGCCAGCAGCTTGAACAGGGCTACCTACGAGCAGTACTTC. The genes are TRBV5-4 and TRBJ2-7; tentative D call: TRBD1 (6 bases). Per germline, CDR1 SGHNT and CDR2 YYREEE (reference sequence). The CDR3 covers 14 residues. Trimming pared 1 base from V and 2 bases from J, leaving 10 bases between.

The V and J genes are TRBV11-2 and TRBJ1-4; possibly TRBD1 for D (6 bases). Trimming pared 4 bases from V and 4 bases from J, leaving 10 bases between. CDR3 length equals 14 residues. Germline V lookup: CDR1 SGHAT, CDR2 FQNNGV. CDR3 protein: CASSSPRGNEKLFF. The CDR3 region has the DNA TGTGCCAGCAGCTCCCCCAGGGGTAATGAAAAACTGTTTTTT.

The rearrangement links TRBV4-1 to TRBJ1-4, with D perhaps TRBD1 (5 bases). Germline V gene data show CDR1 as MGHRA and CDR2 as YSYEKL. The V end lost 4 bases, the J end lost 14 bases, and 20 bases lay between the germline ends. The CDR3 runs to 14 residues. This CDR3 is CASSRRQPESLLFF. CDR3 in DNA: TGCGCCAGCAGCCGTCGACAGCCTGAATCTCTTCTGTTTTTT.

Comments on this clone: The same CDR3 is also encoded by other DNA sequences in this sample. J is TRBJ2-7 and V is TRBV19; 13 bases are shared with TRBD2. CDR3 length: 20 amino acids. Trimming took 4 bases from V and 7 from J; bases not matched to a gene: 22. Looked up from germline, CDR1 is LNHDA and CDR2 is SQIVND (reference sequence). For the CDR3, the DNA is TGTGCCAGTAGTACTTCTCGTTTCCCCCTACTAGCGGGGGGGCCAAGGGAGCAGTACTTC. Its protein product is CASSTSRFPLLAGGPREQYF.

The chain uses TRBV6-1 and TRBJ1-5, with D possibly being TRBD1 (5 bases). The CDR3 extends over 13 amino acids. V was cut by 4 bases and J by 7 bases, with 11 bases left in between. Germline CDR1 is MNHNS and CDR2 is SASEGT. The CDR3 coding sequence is TGTGCCAGCAGTGTGTCGGGGGTCCAGCCCCAGCATTTT. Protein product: CASSVSGVQPQHF.

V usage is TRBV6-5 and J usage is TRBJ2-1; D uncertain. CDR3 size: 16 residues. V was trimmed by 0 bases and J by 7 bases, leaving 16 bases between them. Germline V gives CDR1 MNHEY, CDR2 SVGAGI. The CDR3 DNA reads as TGTGCCAGCAGTTACTCGCTAGGTAGGATAAAGAATGAGCAGTTCTTC. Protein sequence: CASSYSLGRIKNEQFF.

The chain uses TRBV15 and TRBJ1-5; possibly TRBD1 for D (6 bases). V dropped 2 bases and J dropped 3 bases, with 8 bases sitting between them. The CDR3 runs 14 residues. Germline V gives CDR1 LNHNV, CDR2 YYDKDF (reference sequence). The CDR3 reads CATSRYRDNQPQHF. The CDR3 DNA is TGTGCCACCAGCAGATACAGGGACAATCAGCCCCAGCATTTT.

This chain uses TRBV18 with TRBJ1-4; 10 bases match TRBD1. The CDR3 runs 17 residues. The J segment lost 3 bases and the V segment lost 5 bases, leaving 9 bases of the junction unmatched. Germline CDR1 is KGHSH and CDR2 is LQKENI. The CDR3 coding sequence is TGTGCCAGCTCAACACGGACAGGGGGAGGCTCTAATGAAAAACTGTTTTTT. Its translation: CASSTRTGGGSNEKLFF.

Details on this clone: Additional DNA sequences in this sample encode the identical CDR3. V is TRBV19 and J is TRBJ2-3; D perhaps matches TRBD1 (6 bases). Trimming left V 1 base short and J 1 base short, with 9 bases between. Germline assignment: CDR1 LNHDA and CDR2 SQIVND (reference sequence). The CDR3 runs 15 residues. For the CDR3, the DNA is TGTGCCAGTAGTATAGGAGGGGGAGGCACAGATACGCAGTATTTT. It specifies CASSIGGGGTDTQYF.

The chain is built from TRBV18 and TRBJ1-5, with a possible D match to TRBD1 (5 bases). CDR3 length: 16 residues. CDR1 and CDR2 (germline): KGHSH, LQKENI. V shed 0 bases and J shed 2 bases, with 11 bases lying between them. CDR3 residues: CASSPPTARGNQPQHF. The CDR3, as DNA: TGTGCCAGCTCACCACCGACCGCCAGGGGCAATCAGCCCCAGCATTTT.

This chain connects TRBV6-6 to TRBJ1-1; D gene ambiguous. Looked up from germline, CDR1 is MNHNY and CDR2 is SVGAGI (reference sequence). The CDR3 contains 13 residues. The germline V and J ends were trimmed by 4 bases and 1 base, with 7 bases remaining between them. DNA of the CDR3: TGTGCCAGCAGTTCTGTTACGAACACTGAAGCTTTCTTT. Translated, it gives CASSSVTNTEAFF.

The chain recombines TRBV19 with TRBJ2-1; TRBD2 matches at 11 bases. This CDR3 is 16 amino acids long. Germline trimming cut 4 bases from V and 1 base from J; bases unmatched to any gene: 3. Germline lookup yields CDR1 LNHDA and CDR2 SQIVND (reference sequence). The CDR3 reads CASSRTSGRSYNEQFF. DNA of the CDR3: TGTGCCAGTAGTAGGACTAGCGGGCGATCCTACAATGAGCAGTTCTTC.

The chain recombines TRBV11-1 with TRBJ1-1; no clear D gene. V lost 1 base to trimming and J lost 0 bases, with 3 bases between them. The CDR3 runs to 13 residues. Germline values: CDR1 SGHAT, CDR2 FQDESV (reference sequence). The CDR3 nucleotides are TGTGCCAGCAGCTTAGGGTTGAACACTGAAGCTTTCTTT. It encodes CASSLGLNTEAFF.

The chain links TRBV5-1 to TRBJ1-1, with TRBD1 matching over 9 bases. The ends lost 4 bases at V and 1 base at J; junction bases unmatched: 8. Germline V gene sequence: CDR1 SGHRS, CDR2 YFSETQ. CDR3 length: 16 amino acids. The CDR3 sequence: CASSIAGTGTNTEAFF. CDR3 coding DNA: TGCGCCAGCAGCATAGCCGGGACAGGGACGAACACTGAAGCTTTCTTT.

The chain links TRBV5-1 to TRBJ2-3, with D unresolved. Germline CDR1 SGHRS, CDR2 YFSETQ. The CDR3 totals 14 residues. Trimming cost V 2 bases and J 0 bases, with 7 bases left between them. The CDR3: CASSFGPSTDTQYF. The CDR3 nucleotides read TGCGCCAGCAGCTTTGGTCCGAGCACAGATACGCAGTATTTT.

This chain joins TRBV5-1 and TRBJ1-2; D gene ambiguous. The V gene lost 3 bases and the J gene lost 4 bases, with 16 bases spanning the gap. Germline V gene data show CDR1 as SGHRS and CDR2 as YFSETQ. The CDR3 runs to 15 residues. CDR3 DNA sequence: TGCGCCAGCAGCTCCAAAGGACGGAGACCCTATGGCTACACCTTC. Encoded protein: CASSSKGRRPYGYTF.

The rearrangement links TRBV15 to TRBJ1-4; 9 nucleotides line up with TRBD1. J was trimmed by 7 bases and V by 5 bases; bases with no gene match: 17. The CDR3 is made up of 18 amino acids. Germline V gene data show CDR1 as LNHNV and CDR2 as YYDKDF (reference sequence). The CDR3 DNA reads TGTGCCACCAGCTCAACCTTGGGACAGGGCCGCGGGAGTGAAAAACTGTTTTTT. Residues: CATSSTLGQGRGSEKLFF.

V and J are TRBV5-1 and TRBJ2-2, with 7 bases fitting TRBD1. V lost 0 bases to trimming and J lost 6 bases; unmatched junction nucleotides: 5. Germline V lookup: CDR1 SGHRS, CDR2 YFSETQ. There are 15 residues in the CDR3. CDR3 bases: TGCGCCAGCAGCTTGGGAAAGGGGGCCGCCGGGGAGCTGTTTTTT. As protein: CASSLGKGAAGELFF.

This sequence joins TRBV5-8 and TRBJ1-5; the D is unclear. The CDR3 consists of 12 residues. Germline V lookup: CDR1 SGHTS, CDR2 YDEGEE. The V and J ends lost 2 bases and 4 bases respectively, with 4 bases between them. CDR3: CASSLYNQPQHF. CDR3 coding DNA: TGTGCCAGCAGCTTATATAATCAGCCCCAGCATTTT. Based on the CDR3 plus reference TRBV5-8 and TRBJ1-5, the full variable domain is EAGVTQSPTHLIKTRGQQATLRCSPISGHTSVYWYQQALGLGLQFLLWYDEGEERNRGNFPPRFSGRQFPNYSSELNVNALELEDSALYLCASSLYNQPQHFGDGTRLSIL.